The 24 T cell receptor beta chains in this list originate from one sample, sequenced in a study of blood T cell repertoires in COVID-19 (TCRdb year 2020). Receptor libraries were prepared by the immunoSEQ multiplex PCR assay. This is the immuneACCESS table as TCRdb keeps it, with only in-frame sequences that have V and J called. A part of the clones is gone; compared with another copy, unresolved V genes explain less than half, and the rest is unexplained. The sample records fewer than 150,000 clones, around 78% of which are singletons. The top ten hold 11% of the sample. Input material: peripheral blood. The receptors were gathered from a human donor in a cohort sampled during active COVID-19.

The table lists this clone with a few counts. The genes are TRBV7-9 and TRBJ2-7; D is perhaps TRBD1 (5 bases). V was cut by 0 bases and J by 2 bases, with 20 bases left in between. The CDR3 is 18 residues long. Germline V CDR1 and CDR2: SEHNR, FQNEAQ (reference sequence). The CDR3 protein is CASSLAQGWVTRPYEQYF. The CDR3 DNA reads TGTGCCAGCAGCTTAGCGCAGGGTTGGGTGACCCGCCCCTACGAGCAGTACTTC.

The chain couples TRBV25-1 to TRBJ1-6; TRBD1 is a possible D gene (6 bases). From germline, CDR1 is MGHDK and CDR2 SYGVNS. V gave up 4 bases and J gave up 10 bases, with 14 bases separating them. The CDR3 totals 14 residues. The CDR3 DNA reads TGTGCCAGCAGTGGAACAGGGCCCTCATCACCCCTCCACTTT. Its translation is CASSGTGPSSPLHF. The whole variable domain, remainder taken from reference TRBV25-1 and TRBJ1-6, is EADIYQTPRYLVIGTGKKITLECSQTMGHDKMYWYQQDPGMELHLIHYSYGVNSTEKGDLSSESTVSRIRTEHFPLTLESARPSHTSQYLCASSGTGPSSPLHFGNGTRLTVT.

The chain employs TRBV5-1 and TRBJ2-1; a weak D match, TRBD2 (6 bases). The CDR3 length is 14 residues. The V end lost 3 bases, the J end lost 2 bases, and 9 bases lay between the germline ends. Germline V CDR1 and CDR2: SGHRS, YFSETQ. The CDR3 coding sequence is TGCGCCAGCAGCTCGGGGGTGACCTACAATGAGCAGTTCTTC. It is translated as CASSSGVTYNEQFF.

This chain links TRBV4-1 with TRBJ1-1; 9 bases match TRBD1. CDR3 size: 18 residues. In germline, CDR1 is MGHRA, CDR2 YSYEKL. V was pared by 1 base and J by 5 bases, with 14 bases of the junction left unmatched. CDR3 nucleotides: TGCGCCAGCAGCCAAGCTAAGGGCCTACAGGGGGCGGATACTGAAGCTTTCTTT. Translated: CASSQAKGLQGADTEAFF.

The chain recombines TRBV5-1 with TRBJ2-4, with 9 bases that match TRBD2. The length of the CDR3 is 16 residues. Per the germline V gene, CDR1 is SGHRS and CDR2 is YFSETQ. V shed 4 bases, J shed 7 bases, and the junction held 12 bases outside the gene matches. CDR3 DNA: TGCGCCAGCAGCCCCGGGGGGGGCGCGGGAGGGAACATTCAGTACTTC. Protein sequence: CASSPGGGAGGNIQYF.

This clone was seen only once. V and J are TRBV28 and TRBJ1-4, with 9 bases identical to TRBD1. Per germline, CDR1 MDHEN and CDR2 SYDVKM. Unmatched junction bases numbered 12, after V lost 2 bases and J lost 5 bases. The CDR3 has 18 amino acids. For the CDR3, the DNA is TGTGCCAGCAGTTTAGGACAGGGGCACCCGTCGGGAAATGAAAAACTGTTTTTT. Protein sequence: CASSLGQGHPSGNEKLFF. Filled out from reference TRBV28 and TRBJ1-4, the complete variable domain reads DVKVTQSSRYLVKRTGEKVFLECVQDMDHENMFWYRQDPGLGLRLIYFSYDVKMKEKGDIPEGYSVSREKKERFSLILESASTNQTSMYLCASSLGQGHPSGNEKLFFGSGTQLSVL.

V gene TRBV5-6 combines with J gene TRBJ1-5, with D perhaps matching TRBD1 (6 bases). Trimming pared 1 base from V and 2 bases from J, leaving 16 bases between. The CDR3 extends over 17 amino acids. The germline CDR1 and CDR2 sequences are SGHDT and YYEEEE. The DNA for the CDR3 is TGTGCCAGCAGCTTGTGGGCAGGGGTGAGAGGCAATCAGCCCCAGCATTTT. It codes for CASSLWAGVRGNQPQHF.

V usage is TRBV7-8 and J usage is TRBJ2-1; 11 bases are a match to TRBD2. Germline values: CDR1 SGHVS, CDR2 FQNEAQ. The trim removed 4 bases at V and 9 bases at J, leaving 11 bases unmatched. CDR3 length equals 16 residues. CDR3: CASSSVAGLAGGEQFF. The CDR3 bases are TGTGCCAGCAGCTCGGTTGCCGGACTAGCGGGTGGTGAGCAGTTCTTC.

The chain employs TRBV5-1 and TRBJ2-7; TRBD1 agrees at 8 bases. CDR3 length: 14 amino acids. The V gene's germline CDR1 is SGHRS and CDR2 YFSETQ. Unmatched junction bases numbered 9, after V lost 5 bases and J lost 5 bases. In DNA, the CDR3 is TGCGCCAGCAGTTTCGGGACAGGTCCCCACGAGCAGTACTTC. Amino acids: CASSFGTGPHEQYF. Looking up the rest from reference TRBV5-1 and TRBJ2-7 gives the full variable domain: KAGVTQTPRYLIKTRGQQVTLSCSPISGHRSVSWYQQTPGQGLQFLFEYFSETQRNKGNFPGRFSGRQFSNSRSEMNVSTLELGDSALYLCASSFGTGPHEQYFGPGTRLTVT.

The chain links TRBV10-3 to TRBJ2-2; TRBD2 matches at 7 bases. V was pared by 4 bases and J by 6 bases, with 2 bases of the junction left unmatched. This CDR3 comprises 13 residues. Per germline, CDR1 ENHRY and CDR2 SYGVKD. CDR3 nucleotide sequence: TGTGCCATCAGTGGGGAGGGCCCCGGGGAGCTGTTTTTT. This codes for CAISGEGPGELFF.

The V and J genes are TRBV6-4 and TRBJ2-5; tentative D call: TRBD2 (6 bases). This CDR3 is built from 13 residues. Trimming stripped 4 bases from V and 0 bases from J, with 6 bases between. Germline assignment: CDR1 MRHNA and CDR2 SNTAGT. The CDR3 sequence is CASSAGDQETQYF. The DNA for the CDR3 is TGTGCCAGCAGTGCGGGGGACCAAGAGACCCAGTACTTC.

The J gene is TRBJ1-1, the V gene TRBV6-5, with 7 positions matching TRBD1. The V segment lost 4 bases and the J segment 4 bases; nucleotides outside the gene matches: 6. From germline, CDR1 is MNHEY and CDR2 SVGAGI. The CDR3 is 14 residues long. The CDR3 region has the DNA TGTGCCAGCAGTTTCAGACAGGGTAGCACTGAAGCTTTCTTT. Its translation is CASSFRQGSTEAFF.

A single count supports this clone. The chain combines TRBV5-1 with TRBJ1-1, with no clear D. Trimming took off 0 bases at V and 0 bases at J, with 6 bases between the two ends. Germline CDR1 SGHRS, CDR2 YFSETQ. CDR3 length: 14 residues. The CDR3 DNA follows: TGCGCCAGCAGCTTGGATCCTATGAACACTGAAGCTTTCTTT. This encodes CASSLDPMNTEAFF.

The chain has TRBV4-1 and TRBJ1-4, with D maybe TRBD1 (5 bases). The CDR3 has 14 amino acids. The ends were cut back, 0 bases at V and 8 bases at J, with 10 bases in the middle. Germline CDR1 and CDR2: MGHRA and YSYEKL. The CDR3 protein is CASSQEYRSEKLFF. Written as DNA, the CDR3 is TGCGCCAGCAGCCAAGAGTACAGGAGCGAAAAACTGTTTTTT.

The chain is built from TRBV2 and TRBJ1-5; D may be TRBD1 (6 bases). The CDR3 is made up of 14 amino acids. V was trimmed by 5 bases and J by 4 bases, leaving 12 bases between them. Germline assignment: CDR1 SNHLY and CDR2 FYNNEI. CDR3 DNA sequence: TGTGCCAGCAGTCCACAGGGAGGGAATCAGCCCCAGCATTTT. Residues: CASSPQGGNQPQHF.

The chain employs TRBV27 and TRBJ2-3, with a possible D match to TRBD2 (5 bases). CDR3 length: 12 amino acids. Germline CDR1 MNHEY, CDR2 SMNVEV (reference sequence). Trimming left V 10 bases short and J 1 base short, with 9 bases between. The CDR3 bases are TGTGCCATCCGGGGTCGCACAGATACGCAGTATTTT. Encoded protein: CAIRGRTDTQYF.

This clone has just one count. V is TRBV7-9 and J is TRBJ1-2, with D possibly matching TRBD1 (5 bases). The ends were cut back, 5 bases at V and 8 bases at J, with 15 bases in the middle. Germline V gives CDR1 SEHNR, CDR2 FQNEAQ (reference sequence). This CDR3 is built from 13 residues. The CDR3 region has the DNA TGTGCCAGCAGCCCGGAGACAGCTCGCGGCTACACCTTC. This translates into CASSPETARGYTF.

There are a few counts of this clone. The V gene is TRBV5-1, the J gene TRBJ2-6; 8 bases match TRBD1. Losses at the gene ends were 0 bases for V and 0 bases for J; bases not matched to a gene: 5. The CDR3 totals 18 residues. The V gene's germline CDR1 is SGHRS and CDR2 YFSETQ. The CDR3: CASSLVGTGASGANVLTF. The CDR3 region has the DNA TGCGCCAGCAGCTTGGTTGGGACAGGAGCCTCTGGGGCCAACGTCCTGACTTTC.

The CDR3: CASTLVGQGYGYTF. The CDR3, as DNA: TGTGCCAGTACCCTGGTGGGACAGGGGTATGGCTACACCTTC. The chain links TRBV19 to TRBJ1-2, with 10 bases aligning to TRBD1. V shed 7 bases and J 5 bases; nucleotides not matched to a gene: 7. The length of the CDR3 is 14 residues. Per germline, CDR1 LNHDA and CDR2 SQIVND (reference sequence). Complete variable domain (other parts from reference TRBV19 and TRBJ1-2): DGGITQSPKYLFRKEGQNVTLSCEQNLNHDAMYWYRQDPGQGLRLIYYSQIVNDFQKGDIAEGYSVSREKKESFPLTVTSAQKNPTAFYLCASTLVGQGYGYTFGSGTRLTVV.

This clone appeared a few times. Other DNA sequences in the sample encode the same CDR3. The genes are TRBV27 and TRBJ1-4, with 9 bases lining up with TRBD1. CDR3 size: 14 residues. CDR1 MNHEY and CDR2 SMNVEV come from the germline V gene (reference sequence). V dropped 8 bases and J dropped 0; count of bases not matched to a gene: 1. The CDR3 loop reads CASGDRATNEKLFF. The CDR3 nucleotides read TGTGCCAGCGGGGACAGGGCAACTAATGAAAAACTGTTTTTT.

This clone has only one observation. The gene calls are TRBV21-1 and TRBJ2-7; the table's D call, TRBD1, has no DNA check behind it. TRBV21-1 is given as a pseudogene. The CDR3 extends over 15 amino acids. CDR3 sequence: CASSKVGSLSYEQYF. The CDR3 DNA follows: TGTGCCAGCAGCAAAGTGGGCAGTCTCTCCTACGAGCAGTACTTC.

This chain uses TRBV6-5 with TRBJ2-7, with a possible D match to TRBD2 (5 bases). V dropped 6 bases and J dropped 0 bases, with 6 bases sitting between them. Germline lookup yields CDR1 MNHEY and CDR2 SVGAGI. This CDR3 spans 12 amino acids. The CDR3 protein is CASRGSSYEQYF. CDR3 bases: TGTGCCAGCAGAGGGAGCTCCTACGAGCAGTACTTC.

This sequence joins TRBV30 and TRBJ2-7; 8 positions match TRBD1. Germline-derived CDR1 and CDR2 are GTSNPN and SVGIG (reference sequence). Unmatched junction bases numbered 5, after V lost 1 base and J lost 6 bases. This CDR3 spans 13 amino acids. CDR3 in DNA: TGTGCCTGGAGTGGGACAGGGACGGGCGAGCAGTACTTC. This translates into CAWSGTGTGEQYF.

This clone was counted between two and nine times. The rearrangement joins TRBV7-9 to TRBJ2-7; D perhaps matches TRBD1 (5 bases). Germline V gene data show CDR1 as SEHNR and CDR2 as FQNEAQ (reference sequence). The CDR3 is made up of 15 amino acids. The V end was cut by 0 bases, the J end by 3 bases, with 12 bases between. The CDR3, as DNA: TGTGCCAGCAGCTTAGCGATGGGGCTCTACTACGAGCAGTACTTC. Amino acid sequence: CASSLAMGLYYEQYF.